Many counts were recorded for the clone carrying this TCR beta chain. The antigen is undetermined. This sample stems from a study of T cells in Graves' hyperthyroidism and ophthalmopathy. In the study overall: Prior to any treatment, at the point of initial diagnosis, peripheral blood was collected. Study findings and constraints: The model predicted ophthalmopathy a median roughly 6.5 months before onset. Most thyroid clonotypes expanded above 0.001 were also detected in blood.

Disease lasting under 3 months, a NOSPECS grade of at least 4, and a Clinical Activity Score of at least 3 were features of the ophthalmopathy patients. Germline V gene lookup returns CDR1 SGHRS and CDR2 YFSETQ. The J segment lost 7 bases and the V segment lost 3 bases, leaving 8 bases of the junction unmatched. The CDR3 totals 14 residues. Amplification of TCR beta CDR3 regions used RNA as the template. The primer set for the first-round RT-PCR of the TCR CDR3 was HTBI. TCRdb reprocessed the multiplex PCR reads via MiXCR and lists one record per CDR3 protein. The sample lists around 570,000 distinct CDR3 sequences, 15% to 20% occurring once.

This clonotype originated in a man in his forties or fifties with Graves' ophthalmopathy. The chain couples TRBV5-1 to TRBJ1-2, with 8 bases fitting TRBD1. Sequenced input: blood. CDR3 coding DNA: TGCGCCAGCAGCTCCGGACAGGGATTGGGTGGCTACACCTTC. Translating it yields CASSSGQGLGGYTF.